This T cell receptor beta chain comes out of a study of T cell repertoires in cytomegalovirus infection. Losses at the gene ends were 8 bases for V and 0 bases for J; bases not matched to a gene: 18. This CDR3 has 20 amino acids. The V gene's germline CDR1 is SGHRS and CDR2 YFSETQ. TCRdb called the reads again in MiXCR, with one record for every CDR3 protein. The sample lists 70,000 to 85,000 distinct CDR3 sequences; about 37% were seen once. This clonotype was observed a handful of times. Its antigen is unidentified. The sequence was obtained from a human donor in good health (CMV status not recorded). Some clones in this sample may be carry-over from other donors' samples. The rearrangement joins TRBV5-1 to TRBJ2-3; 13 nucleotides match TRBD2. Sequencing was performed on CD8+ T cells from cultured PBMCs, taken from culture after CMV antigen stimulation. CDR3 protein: CARRLAGGRKPPPSTDTQYF. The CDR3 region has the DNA TGCGCCAGGAGACTAGCGGGGGGACGGAAGCCGCCGCCTAGCACAGATACGCAGTATTTT.